The 9 T cell receptor beta chains below come from one sample, sequenced in a study of T cells in Graves' hyperthyroidism and ophthalmopathy. What was amplified from RNA transcripts were TCR beta CDR3 regions. TCR CDR3 underwent first-round RT-PCR with the HTBI primer set. Each CDR3 protein gets one entry after TCRdb re-called the multiplex PCR reads with MiXCR. Among about 600,000 distinct CDR3 sequences listed, approximately 14% were seen once. Material: blood. The source is a woman aged 18-35 years with Graves' ophthalmopathy.

The chain employs TRBV12-3 or TRBV12-4 and TRBJ1-6; no definite D call. CDR3 length: 16 residues. Deletions cut 1 base from V and 10 bases from J, with 17 bases between. The CDR3 here is CASSLGTAGGNSPLHF. CDR3 nucleotide sequence: TGTGCCAGCAGTTTAGGAACAGCCGGAGGCAACTCACCCCTCCACTTT.

Worth noting for this clonotype: A much more abundant neighbour one base away suggests this may be a read error. The chain employs TRBV11-2 and TRBJ2-5; D is unclear. There are 15 residues in the CDR3. V lost 5 bases to trimming and J lost 7 bases, with 20 bases between them. Germline V lookup: CDR1 SGHAT, CDR2 FQNNGV. The CDR3 DNA reads as TGTGCCAGCAGCCCCCAGTCGGACGTCCCGGGGACCCAGTACTTC. It encodes CASSPQSDVPGTQYF. The whole variable domain, filled in from reference TRBV11-2 and TRBJ2-5, reads EAGVAQSPRYKIIEKRQSVAFWCNPISGHATLYWYQQILGQGPKLLIQFQNNGVVDDSQLPKDRFSAERLKGVDSTLKIQPAKLEDSAVYLCASSPQSDVPGTQYFGPGTRLLVL.

At least ten counts were recorded for this clonotype. The rearrangement links TRBV24-1 to TRBJ2-1, with 12 bases identical to TRBD2. The CDR3 runs to 15 residues. The V and J ends lost 9 bases and 7 bases, in that order; junction bases with no gene match: 9. Germline V CDR1 and CDR2: KGHDR, SFDVKD. CDR3 residues: CATSLAGGPLNEQFF. CDR3 in DNA: TGTGCCACCTCCCTAGCGGGAGGGCCTCTGAATGAGCAGTTCTTC.

This clonotype was seen repeatedly, ten times or more. The chain recombines TRBV27 with TRBJ2-1; D might be TRBD1 or TRBD2, each matching 5 bases. V lost 4 bases and J lost 10, with 14 bases in between. This CDR3 region has 13 residues. Per the germline V gene, CDR1 is MNHEY and CDR2 is SMNVEV (reference sequence). The CDR3 spells CASSSEFEGEQFF. The CDR3 coding sequence is TGTGCCAGCAGTTCAGAATTTGAGGGGGAGCAGTTCTTC.

This clonotype was picked up many times. V is TRBV12-3 or TRBV12-4 and J is TRBJ2-1; maybe TRBD2 (6 bases). The V and J ends lost 7 bases and 1 base respectively, with 14 bases between them. The CDR3 loop spans 15 amino acids. The chain's CDR3 is CASNPAGGSYNEQFF. The CDR3 coding sequence is TGTGCCAGCAACCCAGCGGGTGGGTCCTACAATGAGCAGTTCTTC.

The sample holds many counts of this clonotype. The V gene is TRBV7-4, the J gene TRBJ1-5; a weak D match, TRBD1 (5 bases). Per the germline V gene, CDR1 is SGHVT and CDR2 is SQSDAQ. The V gene lost 6 bases and the J gene lost 9 bases, with 18 bases spanning the gap. The CDR3 runs to 14 residues. The CDR3 coding sequence is TGTGCCAGCAGACCCTCCGGGGACGCAGGGCCCCAGCATTTT. Translated, it gives CASRPSGDAGPQHF.

This clonotype was seen at least ten times. The CDR3, as DNA: TGTGCCAGCAGCTTAGCAGGGCTAGCGGGAGGCACGCAGTATTTT. This encodes CASSLAGLAGGTQYF. The J gene is TRBJ2-3, the V gene TRBV7-9; 11 bases fit TRBD2. From germline, CDR1 is SEHNR and CDR2 FQNEAQ (reference sequence). CDR3 length: 15 amino acids. Trimming cost V 0 bases and J 9 bases; bases outside gene matches: 5.

This clonotype came up many times. The J gene is TRBJ1-2, the V gene TRBV7-2, with D unresolved. V shed 1 base and J shed 5 bases, with 17 bases lying between them. The germline CDR1 and CDR2 sequences are SGHTA and FQGNSA. The CDR3 loop spans 16 amino acids. The DNA of the CDR3 is TGTGCCAGCAGCTTAGGTTACGAAGTTGGGCTTTATGGCTACACCTTC. Its translation: CASSLGYEVGLYGYTF.

There are many counts of this clonotype. V usage is TRBV7-9 and J usage is TRBJ2-7, with a possible D match to TRBD2 (5 bases). The CDR3 has 15 residues. Deletions cut 1 base from V and 0 bases from J, with 10 bases between. CDR1 is SEHNR and CDR2 is FQNEAQ in the germline V gene (reference sequence). This CDR3 reads CASSLGGSLSYEQYF. CDR3 sequence (DNA): TGTGCCAGCAGCTTAGGCGGGTCGCTCTCCTACGAGCAGTACTTC.